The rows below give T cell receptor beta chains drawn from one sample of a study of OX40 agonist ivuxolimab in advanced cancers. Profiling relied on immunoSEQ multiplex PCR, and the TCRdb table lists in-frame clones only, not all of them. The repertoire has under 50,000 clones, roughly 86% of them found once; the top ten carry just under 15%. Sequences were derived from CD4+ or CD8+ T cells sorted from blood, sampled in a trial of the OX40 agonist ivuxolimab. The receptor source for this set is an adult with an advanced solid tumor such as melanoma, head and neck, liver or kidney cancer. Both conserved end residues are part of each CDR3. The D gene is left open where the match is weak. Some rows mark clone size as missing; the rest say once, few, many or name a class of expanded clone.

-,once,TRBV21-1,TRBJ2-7,TGTGCCAGCAGCAGGAACGGACGCTCCTCGTTTTACGAGCAGTACTTC,CASSRNGRSSFYEQYF
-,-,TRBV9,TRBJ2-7,TGTGCCAGCAGCCCGGGTACCTACGAGCAGTACTTC,CASSPGTYEQYF
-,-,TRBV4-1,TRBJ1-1,TGCGCCAGCAGCCAAACAGTGAACACTGAAGCTTTCTTT,CASSQTVNTEAFF
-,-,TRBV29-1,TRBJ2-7,TGCAGCGCGGGGCGCAGTTCCTACGAGCAGTACTTC,CSAGRSSYEQYF
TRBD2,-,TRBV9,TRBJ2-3,TGTGCCAGCAGCGAACAACTAGCGGGGGGCACAGATACGCAGTATTTT,CASSEQLAGGTDTQYF
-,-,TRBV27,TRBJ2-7,TGTGCCAGCAGTTTTGATGGCTACGAGCAGTACTTC,CASSFDGYEQYF
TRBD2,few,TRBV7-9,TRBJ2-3,TGTGCCAGCAGGGGCCCGACTAGCGGGAATACAGATACGCAGTATTTT,CASRGPTSGNTDTQYF
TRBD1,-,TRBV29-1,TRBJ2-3,TGCAGCGCAACAGGGGGGAGCACAGATACGCAGTATTTT,CSATGGSTDTQYF
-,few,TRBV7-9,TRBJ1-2,TGTGCTATCCGGAGCACGGTTGATTATGGCTACACCTTC,CAIRSTVDYGYTF
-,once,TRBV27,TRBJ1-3,TGTGCCAGCAGTTTACAGGGATCGGGAAACACCATATATTTT,CASSLQGSGNTIYF
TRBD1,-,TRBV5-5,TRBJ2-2,TGTGCCAGCAGCCTTTTTTTATCAGGGGGTAACACCGGGGAGCTGTTTTTT,CASSLFLSGGNTGELFF
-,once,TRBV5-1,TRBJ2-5,TGCGCCAGCAGATTGGATCAGGGGTGGCAAGAGACCCAGTACTTC,CASRLDQGWQETQYF
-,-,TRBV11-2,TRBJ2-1,TGTGCCAGCAGTGGATCCGGCGGAGGAGAATTCTTC,CASSGSGGGEFF
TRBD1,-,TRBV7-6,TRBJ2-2,TGTGCCAGCAGGGTGGCAGGGGGCACCGGGGAGCTGTTTTTT,CASRVAGGTGELFF
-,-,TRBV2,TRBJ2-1,TGTGCCAGCCTCCAAGGGAGAGCAGGGGTGGCTGAGCAGTTCTTC,CASLQGRAGVAEQFF
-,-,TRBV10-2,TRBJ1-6,TGCGCCAGCAGTGAGTCCGGGGAAATAGGAAATAATTCACCCCTCCACTTT,CASSESGEIGNNSPLHF
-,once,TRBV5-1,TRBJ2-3,TGCGCCAGCAGCCCCAGGGACTGGATTACAGATACGCAGTATTTT,CASSPRDWITDTQYF
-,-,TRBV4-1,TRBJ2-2,TGCGCCAGCAGCCACGCGTTTGCGACCGGGGAGCTGTTTTTT,CASSHAFATGELFF
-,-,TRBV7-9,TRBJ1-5,TGTGCCAGCAGCTTTGGGGGGCCGGGGCAGCCCCAGCATTTT,CASSFGGPGQPQHF
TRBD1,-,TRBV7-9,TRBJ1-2,TGTGCCAGCAGCTCCAGGGGGCACCAGTATGGCTACACCTTC,CASSSRGHQYGYTF
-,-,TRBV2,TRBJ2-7,TGTGCCAGCAGTGCGGGGCAGGCCTACGAGCAGTACTTC,CASSAGQAYEQYF
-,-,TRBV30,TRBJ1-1,TGTGCCTGGAGTGGGGACACCTCGGATGCTTTCTTT,CAWSGDTSDAFF
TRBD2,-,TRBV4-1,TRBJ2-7,TGCGCCAGCAGCCAAGTAATCGGACTAGCCCGCGAGCAGTACTTC,CASSQVIGLAREQYF
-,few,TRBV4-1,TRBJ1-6,TGCGCCAGCAGGGACTACTCCTCGATCGGTAATTCACCCCTCCACTTT,CASRDYSSIGNSPLHF
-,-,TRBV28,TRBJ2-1,TGTGCCAGCAGTTTAATTGAGCAGTTCTTC,CASSLIEQFF
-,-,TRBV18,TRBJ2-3,TGTGCCAGCTCACCAGAGGTGTACACAGATACGCAGTATTTT,CASSPEVYTDTQYF
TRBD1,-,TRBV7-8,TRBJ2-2,TGTGCCAGCAGCCAGGGGACAGGGAACACCGGGGAGCTGTTTTTT,CASSQGTGNTGELFF
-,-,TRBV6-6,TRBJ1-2,TGTGCCAGCAGCCCATTCGACAGTCCACTCTATGGCTACACCTTC,CASSPFDSPLYGYTF
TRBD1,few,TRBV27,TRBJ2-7,TGTGCCAGCAGTCCAGGGACAGGGGTGTCGTACGAGCAGTACTTC,CASSPGTGVSYEQYF
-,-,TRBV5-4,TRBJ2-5,TGTGCCAGTTGGGCGCCTAGCCAAGAGACCCAGTACTTC,CASWAPSQETQYF
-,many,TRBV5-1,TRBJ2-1,TGCGCCAGCAGCTTGGAAGGTACTAACAATGAAGAGCAGTTCTTC,CASSLEGTNNEEQFF
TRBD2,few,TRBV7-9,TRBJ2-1,TGTGCCAGCAGTCGACTAGCGGATTACAATGAGCAGTTCTTC,CASSRLADYNEQFF
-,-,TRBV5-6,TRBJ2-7,TGTGCCAGCAGCCCTGGGAGTCCTTACGAGCAGTACTTC,CASSPGSPYEQYF
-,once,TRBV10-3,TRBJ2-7,TGTGCCATCAGTGATGTAGCTAGGTACGAGCAGTACTTC,CAISDVARYEQYF
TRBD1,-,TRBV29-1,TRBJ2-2,TGCAGCGAACTCTCCGGGACAGGGGGCACCGGGGAGCTGTTTTTT,CSELSGTGGTGELFF
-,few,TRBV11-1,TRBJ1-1,TGTGCCAGCAGCCCTGAAAAAGCTTTCTTT,CASSPEKAFF
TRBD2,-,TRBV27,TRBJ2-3,TGTGCCAGCAGTTCCCGGACTAGCGGGATCACAGATACGCAGTATTTT,CASSSRTSGITDTQYF
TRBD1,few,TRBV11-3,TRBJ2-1,TGTGCCAGCAGCCTCGGGACAGGGGGCGTGTTTAATGAGCAGTTCTTC,CASSLGTGGVFNEQFF
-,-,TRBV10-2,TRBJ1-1,TGCGCCAGCTCAATGACCGGGTATGGGGACACTGAAGCTTTCTTT,CASSMTGYGDTEAFF
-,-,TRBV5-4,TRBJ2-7,TGTGCCAGCAGCTTGAGCTCCTACGAGCAGTACTTC,CASSLSSYEQYF
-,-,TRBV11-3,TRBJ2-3,TGTGCCAGCAGCGCTGTCACGGGAGAGACAGATACGCAGTATTTT,CASSAVTGETDTQYF
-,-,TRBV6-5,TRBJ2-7,TGTGCCAGCAGTTACCCCGGGGACGAGCAGTACTTC,CASSYPGDEQYF
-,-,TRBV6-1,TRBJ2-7,TGTGCCACCCAGGAGGGGACCTCCTACGAGCAGTACTTC,CATQEGTSYEQYF
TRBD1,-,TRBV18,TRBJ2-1,TGTGCCAGCTCACCCTACAGGGGGTGGGATGAGCAGTTCTTC,CASSPYRGWDEQFF
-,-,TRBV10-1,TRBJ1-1,TGCGCCAGCAGTGAGTTGAGGGGTATGAACACTGAAGCTTTCTTT,CASSELRGMNTEAFF
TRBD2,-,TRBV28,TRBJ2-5,TGTGCCAGCAGGGTGCTAGCGGAGGCGGGAGGAGAGACCCAGTACTTC,CASRVLAEAGGETQYF
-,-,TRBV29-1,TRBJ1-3,TGCAGCGTTGAATCGGACGGACACTCTGGAAACACCATATATTTT,CSVESDGHSGNTIYF
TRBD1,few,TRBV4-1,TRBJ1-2,TGCGCCAGCAGCCCACAGGGACAGCAATATGGCTACACCTTC,CASSPQGQQYGYTF